The sample holds a few counts of the clone carrying this TCR beta chain. No antigen is known for it. This specimen belongs to a study of T cell repertoires in cytomegalovirus infection. Overall study context: Recently identified HLA-C-restricted CMV epitopes were among the peptides used. CMV infection together with matching HLA type was indicated by public TCR beta signatures. Study-wide results and caveats: HLA-C-restricted CMV clonotypes gave the most frequent clonotype in two of eight donors. Summed public TCR beta family frequency identified CMV carriers bearing the relevant HLA.

TCRdb recomputed calls from the reads with MiXCR, one row per CDR3 protein. The sample has fewer than 1,000,000 distinct CDR3 sequences; 31% are singletons. CDR1 LNHDA and CDR2 SQIVND come from the germline V gene (reference sequence). This CDR3 is built from 15 residues. Deletions cut 3 bases from V and 2 bases from J, with 10 bases between. The genes are TRBV19 and TRBJ1-4; no reliable D call. The source material was cultured CD8+ T cells from PBMCs, sampled from culture after CMV antigen stimulation. The source of this sequence is a human donor in good health (CMV status not recorded). Some clones in this sample may be carry-over from other donors' samples. The CDR3 reads CASSIGRETNEKLFF. CDR3 sequence (DNA): TGTGCCAGTAGTATCGGTAGGGAGACTAATGAAAAACTGTTTTTT.